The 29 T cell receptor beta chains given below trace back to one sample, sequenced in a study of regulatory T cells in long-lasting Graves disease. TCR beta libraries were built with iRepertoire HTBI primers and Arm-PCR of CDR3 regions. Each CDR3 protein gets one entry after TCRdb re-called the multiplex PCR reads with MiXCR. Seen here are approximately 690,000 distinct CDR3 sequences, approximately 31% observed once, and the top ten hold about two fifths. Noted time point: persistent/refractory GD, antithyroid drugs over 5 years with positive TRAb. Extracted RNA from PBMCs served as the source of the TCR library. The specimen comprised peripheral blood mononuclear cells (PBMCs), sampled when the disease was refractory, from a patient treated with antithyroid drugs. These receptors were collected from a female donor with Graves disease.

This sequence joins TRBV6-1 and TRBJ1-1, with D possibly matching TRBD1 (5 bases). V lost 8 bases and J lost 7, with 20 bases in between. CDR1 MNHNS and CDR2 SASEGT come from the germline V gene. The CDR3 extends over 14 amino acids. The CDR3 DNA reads TGTGCCAGCGGGAGGGGACTGACGATTGGTGAAGCTTTCTTT. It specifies CASGRGLTIGEAFF.

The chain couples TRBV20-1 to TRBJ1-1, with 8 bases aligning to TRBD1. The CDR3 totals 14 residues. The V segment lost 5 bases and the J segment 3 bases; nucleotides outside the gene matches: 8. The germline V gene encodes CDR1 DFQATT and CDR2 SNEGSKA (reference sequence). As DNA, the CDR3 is TGCAGTGCTGGTAGACAGGGGTTCGACACTGAAGCTTTCTTT. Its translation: CSAGRQGFDTEAFF.

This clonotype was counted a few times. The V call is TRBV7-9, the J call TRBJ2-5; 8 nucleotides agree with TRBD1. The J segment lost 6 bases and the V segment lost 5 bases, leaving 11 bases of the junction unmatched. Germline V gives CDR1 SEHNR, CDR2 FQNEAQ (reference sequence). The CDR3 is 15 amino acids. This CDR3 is CASSRLTGVGKTQYF. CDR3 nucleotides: TGTGCCAGCAGCCGCTTGACAGGGGTGGGAAAGACCCAGTACTTC. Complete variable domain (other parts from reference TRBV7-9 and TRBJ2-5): DTGVSQNPRHKITKRGQNVTFRCDPISEHNRLYWYRQTLGQGPEFLTYFQNEAQLEKSRLLSDRFSAERPKGSFSTLEIQRTEQGDSAMYLCASSRLTGVGKTQYFGPGTRLLVL.

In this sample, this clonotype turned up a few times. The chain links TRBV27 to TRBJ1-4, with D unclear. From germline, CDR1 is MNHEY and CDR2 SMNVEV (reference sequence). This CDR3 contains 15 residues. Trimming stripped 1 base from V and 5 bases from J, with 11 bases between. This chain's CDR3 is CASSLYPQKNEKLFF. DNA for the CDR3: TGTGCCAGCAGTTTATACCCCCAAAAGAATGAAAAACTGTTTTTT.

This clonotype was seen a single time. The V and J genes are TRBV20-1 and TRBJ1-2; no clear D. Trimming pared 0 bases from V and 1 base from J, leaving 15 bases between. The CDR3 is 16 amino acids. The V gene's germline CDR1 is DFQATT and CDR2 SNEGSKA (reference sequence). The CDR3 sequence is CSARELREAGNYGYTF. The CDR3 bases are TGCAGTGCTAGAGAACTCCGGGAGGCCGGTAACTATGGCTACACCTTC.

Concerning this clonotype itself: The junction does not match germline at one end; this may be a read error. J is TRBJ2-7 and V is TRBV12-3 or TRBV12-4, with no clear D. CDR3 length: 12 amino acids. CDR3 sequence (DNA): TGTGCCAGCAGTTTATCCGGCTACGAGCAGTGCTTC. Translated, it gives CASSLSGYEQCF.

This CDR3 is CASSLGRTSGSSYEQYF. CDR3 bases: TGTGCCAGTAGCCTTGGAAGAACTAGCGGGAGCTCCTACGAGCAGTACTTC. The chain employs TRBV19 and TRBJ2-7; 11 bases align to TRBD2. Unmatched junction bases numbered 10, after V lost 6 bases and J lost 0 bases. The V gene's germline CDR1 is LNHDA and CDR2 SQIVND (reference sequence). This CDR3 spans 17 amino acids.

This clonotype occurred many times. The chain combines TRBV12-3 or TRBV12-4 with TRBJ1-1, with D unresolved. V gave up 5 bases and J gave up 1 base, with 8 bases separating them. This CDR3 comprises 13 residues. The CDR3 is CASSRLRNTEAFF. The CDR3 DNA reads TGTGCCAGCAGTCGGCTTAGGAACACTGAAGCTTTCTTT.

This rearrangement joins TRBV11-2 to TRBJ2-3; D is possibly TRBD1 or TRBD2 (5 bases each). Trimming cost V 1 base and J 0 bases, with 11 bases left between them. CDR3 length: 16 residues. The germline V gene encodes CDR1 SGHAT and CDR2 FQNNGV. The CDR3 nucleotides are TGTGCCAGCAGCTTAGTTGGGGGAGAGAGCACAGATACGCAGTATTTT. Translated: CASSLVGGESTDTQYF. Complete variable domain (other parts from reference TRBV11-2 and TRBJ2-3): EAGVAQSPRYKIIEKRQSVAFWCNPISGHATLYWYQQILGQGPKLLIQFQNNGVVDDSQLPKDRFSAERLKGVDSTLKIQPAKLEDSAVYLCASSLVGGESTDTQYFGPGTRLTVL.

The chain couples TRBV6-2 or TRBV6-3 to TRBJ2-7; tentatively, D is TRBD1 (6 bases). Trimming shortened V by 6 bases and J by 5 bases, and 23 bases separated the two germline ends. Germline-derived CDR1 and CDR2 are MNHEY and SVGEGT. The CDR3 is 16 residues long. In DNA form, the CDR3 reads TGTGCCAGCAGCCTATCGTCTGGAGGCCCAGGGGACGAGCAGTACTTC. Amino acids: CASSLSSGGPGDEQYF.

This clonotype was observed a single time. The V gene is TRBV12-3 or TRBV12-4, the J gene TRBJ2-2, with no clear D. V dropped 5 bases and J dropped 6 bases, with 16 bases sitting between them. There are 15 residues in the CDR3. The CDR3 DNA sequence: TGTGCCAGCAGTAGTAGAGAGTCATCCCCCGGGGAGCTGTTTTTT. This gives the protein CASSSRESSPGELFF.

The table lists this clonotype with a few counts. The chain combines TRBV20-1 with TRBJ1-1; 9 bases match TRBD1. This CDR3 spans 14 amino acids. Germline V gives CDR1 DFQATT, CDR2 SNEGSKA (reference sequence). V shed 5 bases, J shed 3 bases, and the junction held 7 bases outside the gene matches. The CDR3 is CSALSDRGYTEAFF. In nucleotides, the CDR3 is TGCAGTGCTCTGAGTGACAGGGGGTACACTGAAGCTTTCTTT.

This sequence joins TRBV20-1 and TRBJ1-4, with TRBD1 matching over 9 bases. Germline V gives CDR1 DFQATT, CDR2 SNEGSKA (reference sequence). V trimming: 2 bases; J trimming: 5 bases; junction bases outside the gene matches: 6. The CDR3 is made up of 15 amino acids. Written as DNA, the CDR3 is TGCAGTGCTAGATCTTCCGGGACAGGGAATGAAAAACTGTTTTTT. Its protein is CSARSSGTGNEKLFF.

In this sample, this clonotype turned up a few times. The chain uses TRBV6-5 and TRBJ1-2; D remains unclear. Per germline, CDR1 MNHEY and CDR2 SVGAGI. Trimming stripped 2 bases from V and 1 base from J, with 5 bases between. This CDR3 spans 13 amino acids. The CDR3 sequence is CASSYQLNYGYTF. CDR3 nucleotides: TGTGCCAGCAGTTACCAGCTTAACTATGGCTACACCTTC.

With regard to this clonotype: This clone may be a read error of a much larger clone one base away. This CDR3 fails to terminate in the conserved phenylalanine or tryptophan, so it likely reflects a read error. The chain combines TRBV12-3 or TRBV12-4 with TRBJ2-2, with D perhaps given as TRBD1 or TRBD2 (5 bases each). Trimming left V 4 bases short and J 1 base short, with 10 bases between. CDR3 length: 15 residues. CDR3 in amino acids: CASSWDGVNTGELFL. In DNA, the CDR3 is TGTGCCAGCAGTTGGGACGGTGTGAACACCGGGGAGCTGTTTCTT.

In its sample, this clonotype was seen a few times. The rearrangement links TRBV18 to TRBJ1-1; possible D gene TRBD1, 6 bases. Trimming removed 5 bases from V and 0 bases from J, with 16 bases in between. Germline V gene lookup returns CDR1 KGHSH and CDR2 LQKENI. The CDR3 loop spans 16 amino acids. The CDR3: CASSTQGSSMNTEAFF. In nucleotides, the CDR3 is TGTGCCAGCTCAACCCAGGGGTCGAGCATGAACACTGAAGCTTTCTTT.

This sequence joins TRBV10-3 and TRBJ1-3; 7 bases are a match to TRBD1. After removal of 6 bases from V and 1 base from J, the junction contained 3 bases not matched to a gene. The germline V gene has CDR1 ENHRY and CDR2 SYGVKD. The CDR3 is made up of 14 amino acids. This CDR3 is CAISGQASGNTIYF. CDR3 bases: TGTGCCATCAGCGGACAGGCATCTGGAAACACCATATATTTT.

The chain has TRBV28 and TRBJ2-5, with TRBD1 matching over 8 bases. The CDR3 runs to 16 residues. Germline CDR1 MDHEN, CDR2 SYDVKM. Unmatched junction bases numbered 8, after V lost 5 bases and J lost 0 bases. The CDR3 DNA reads TGTGCCAGCAGTACCCGGGACAGGAGGTACCAAGAGACCCAGTACTTC. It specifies CASSTRDRRYQETQYF.

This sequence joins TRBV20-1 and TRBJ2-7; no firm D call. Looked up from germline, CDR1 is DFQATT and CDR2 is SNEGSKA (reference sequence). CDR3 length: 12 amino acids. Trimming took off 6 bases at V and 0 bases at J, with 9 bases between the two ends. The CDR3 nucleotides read TGCAGTGCGGCGCGCAGCTCCTACGAGCAGTACTTC. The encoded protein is CSAARSSYEQYF.

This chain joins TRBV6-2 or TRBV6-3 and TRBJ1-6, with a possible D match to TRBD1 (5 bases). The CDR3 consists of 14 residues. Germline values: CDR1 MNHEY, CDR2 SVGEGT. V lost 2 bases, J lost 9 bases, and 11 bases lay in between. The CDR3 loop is CASSYGTEGSPLHF. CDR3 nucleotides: TGTGCCAGCAGTTACGGGACCGAGGGTTCACCCCTCCACTTT.

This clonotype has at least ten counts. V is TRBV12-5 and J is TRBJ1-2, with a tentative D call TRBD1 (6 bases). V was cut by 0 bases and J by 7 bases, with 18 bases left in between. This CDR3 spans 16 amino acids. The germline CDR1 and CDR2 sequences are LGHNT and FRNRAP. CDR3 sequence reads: CASGLVPSGGNAGYTF. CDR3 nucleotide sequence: TGTGCTAGTGGTTTGGTACCCTCGGGGGGCAATGCTGGCTACACCTTC.

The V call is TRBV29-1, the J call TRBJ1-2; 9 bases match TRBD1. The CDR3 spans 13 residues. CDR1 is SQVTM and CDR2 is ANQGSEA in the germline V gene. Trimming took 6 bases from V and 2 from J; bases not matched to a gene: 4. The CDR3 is CSVEQGANYGYTF. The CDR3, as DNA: TGCAGCGTGGAACAGGGGGCGAACTATGGCTACACCTTC.

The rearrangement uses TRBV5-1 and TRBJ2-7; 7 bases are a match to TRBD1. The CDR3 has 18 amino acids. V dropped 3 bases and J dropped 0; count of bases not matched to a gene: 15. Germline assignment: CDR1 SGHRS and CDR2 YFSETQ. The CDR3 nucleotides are TGCGCCAGCAGCTCGGGGCCGGGACAGAACCTGAGCTCCTACGAGCAGTACTTC. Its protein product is CASSSGPGQNLSSYEQYF.

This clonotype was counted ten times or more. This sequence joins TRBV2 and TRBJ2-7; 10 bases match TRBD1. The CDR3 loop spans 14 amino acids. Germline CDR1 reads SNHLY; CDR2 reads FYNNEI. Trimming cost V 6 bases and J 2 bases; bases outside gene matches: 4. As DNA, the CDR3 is TGTGCCAGCAGGGACAGGGGGGCCGCCTACGAGCAGTACTTC. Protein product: CASRDRGAAYEQYF.

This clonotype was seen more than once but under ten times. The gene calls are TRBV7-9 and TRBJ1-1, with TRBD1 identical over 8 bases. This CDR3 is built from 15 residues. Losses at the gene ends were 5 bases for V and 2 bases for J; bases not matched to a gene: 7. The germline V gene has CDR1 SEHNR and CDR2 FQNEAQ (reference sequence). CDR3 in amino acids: CASSNPDRVNTEAFF. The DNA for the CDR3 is TGTGCCAGCAGCAATCCGGACAGGGTAAACACTGAAGCTTTCTTT.

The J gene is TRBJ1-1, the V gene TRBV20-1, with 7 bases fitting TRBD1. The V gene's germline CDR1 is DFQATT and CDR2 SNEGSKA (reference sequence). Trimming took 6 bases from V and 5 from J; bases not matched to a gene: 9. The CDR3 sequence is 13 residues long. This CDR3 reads CSAVQGSRTEAFF. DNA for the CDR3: TGCAGTGCGGTACAGGGGAGTCGGACTGAAGCTTTCTTT.

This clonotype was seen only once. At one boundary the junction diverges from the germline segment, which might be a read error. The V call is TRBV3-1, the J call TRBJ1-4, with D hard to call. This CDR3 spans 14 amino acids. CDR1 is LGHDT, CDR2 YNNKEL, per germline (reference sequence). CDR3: CASSQDWANENLFF. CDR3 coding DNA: TGTGCCAGCAGCCAAGATTGGGCTAATGAAAACCTGTTTTTT.

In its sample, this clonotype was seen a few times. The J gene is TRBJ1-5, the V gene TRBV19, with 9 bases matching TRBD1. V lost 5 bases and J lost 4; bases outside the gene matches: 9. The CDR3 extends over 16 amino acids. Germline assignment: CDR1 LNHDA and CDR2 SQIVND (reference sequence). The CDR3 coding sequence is TGTGCCAGTAGTGCGCCCGTGACAGGGGGTAATCAGCCCCAGCATTTT. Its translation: CASSAPVTGGNQPQHF. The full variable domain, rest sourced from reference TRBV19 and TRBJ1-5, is DGGITQSPKYLFRKEGQNVTLSCEQNLNHDAMYWYRQDPGQGLRLIYYSQIVNDFQKGDIAEGYSVSREKKESFPLTVTSAQKNPTAFYLCASSAPVTGGNQPQHFGDGTRLSIL.

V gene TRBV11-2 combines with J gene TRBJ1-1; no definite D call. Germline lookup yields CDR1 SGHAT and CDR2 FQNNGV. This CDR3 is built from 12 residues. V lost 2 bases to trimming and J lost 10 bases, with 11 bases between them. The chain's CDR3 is CASSLHGEGAFF. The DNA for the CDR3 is TGTGCCAGCAGCTTACATGGCGAGGGAGCTTTCTTT.